This is a list of T cell receptor beta chains from one sample in a study of graft-versus-host responses after intestinal transplantation. Libraries were prepared by immunoSEQ multiplex PCR; TCRdb keeps only in-frame clonotypes and omits some of them. The sample lists some 110,000 clones, roughly 90% occurring once. These receptors' antigens are unknown. The sequencing here drew on unstimulated CD4+ T cells sorted from spleen or lymph node cells, taken before intestinal transplant. Receptors originate from a human donor who received an intestinal transplant. The CDR3 runs from the conserved cysteine through the conserved F or W. Rows give clone size only sometimes, using once, few, many, or a class for an expanded clone.

J | V | size | CDR3
TRBJ1-6 | TRBV6-5 | - | CASSQSSYNSPLHF
TRBJ2-1 | TRBV19 | few | CASSLRTSTYRNEQFF
TRBJ1-1 | TRBV4-1 | - | CASSQQIKGTMNTEAFF
TRBJ2-7 | TRBV2 | - | CASTGQASYEQYF
TRBJ2-5 | TRBV9 | - | CASSGGLFETQYF
TRBJ1-1 | TRBV11-2 | few | CASSQARGGSPLNTEAFF
TRBJ2-1 | TRBV28 | - | CASSSHRGWSYNEQFF
TRBJ1-1 | TRBV18 | - | CASSVNTEAFF
TRBJ2-1 | TRBV5-1 | few | CASSLAGRDEQFF
TRBJ2-7 | TRBV5-4 | - | CASSLLAGGFEQYF
TRBJ2-1 | TRBV19 | - | CASSGWEWNEQFF
TRBJ2-1 | TRBV12-5 | - | CASGLVQRPSSYNEQFF
TRBJ1-1 | TRBV19 | once | CASRRDMNTEAFF
TRBJ1-2 | TRBV2 | - | CASSELGLNSYGYTF
TRBJ1-5 | TRBV12-5 | - | CASGLVTSSNQPQHF
TRBJ2-3 | TRBV6-1 | - | CASSEVLRSTDTQYF
TRBJ2-2 | TRBV5-5 | - | CASSLARTGELFF
TRBJ1-2 | TRBV6-5 | - | CAAYRGSYYGYTF
TRBJ1-4 | TRBV9 | - | CASSLSQGIEEKLFF
TRBJ1-1 | TRBV7-9 | - | CASSFSDTEAFF
TRBJ1-3 | TRBV4-1 | - | CASSLIRGQWIWGTIYF
TRBJ1-1 | TRBV5-1 | - | CASSPGGGWQTEAFF
TRBJ2-1 | TRBV7-7 | - | CASSPRTSGYNEQFF
TRBJ1-6 | TRBV2 | - | CASSKGSNSPLHF
TRBJ2-2 | TRBV12-5 | - | CASATATGPSTGELFF
TRBJ2-7 | TRBV28 | - | CASSFGPMGTTYEQYF
TRBJ2-5 | TRBV7-7 | - | CASSPRGRSSETQYF
TRBJ1-5 | TRBV15 | - | CATSSRSGSLDQPQHF
TRBJ1-5 | TRBV5-1 | - | CASSLTPGQGDNQPQHF
TRBJ1-6 | TRBV28 | - | CASSPRLGLSSYNSPLHF
TRBJ1-5 | TRBV6-6 | - | CASSSVQRQPQHF
TRBJ2-1 | TRBV10-2 | - | CASSEALAGGGNEQFF
TRBJ2-7 | TRBV10-3 | - | CAISGHSTGDEQYF
TRBJ2-5 | TRBV18 | - | CASSPRTSGAQETQYF
TRBJ2-2 | TRBV5-4 | - | CASSLDFGELFF
TRBJ2-7 | TRBV11-1 | few | CASSLGQGVPHEQYF
TRBJ2-2 | TRBV30 | - | CAWSVLRHNTGELFF
TRBJ2-7 | TRBV28 | - | CASSTGGTYEQYF
TRBJ1-2 | TRBV5-1 | - | CASSYSGISGGYTF
TRBJ1-2 | TRBV6-4 | - | CASGPTGYYGYTF
TRBJ1-2 | TRBV5-1 | - | CASSSEAPYGYTF
TRBJ1-5 | TRBV5-1 | once | CASSWGTGNQPQHF
TRBJ2-7 | TRBV6-5 | - | CASSSPGLAGYEQYF
TRBJ1-4 | TRBV4-2 | - | CASSKTGDSNEKLFF
TRBJ1-2 | TRBV6-5 | - | CASTNLLYGYTF